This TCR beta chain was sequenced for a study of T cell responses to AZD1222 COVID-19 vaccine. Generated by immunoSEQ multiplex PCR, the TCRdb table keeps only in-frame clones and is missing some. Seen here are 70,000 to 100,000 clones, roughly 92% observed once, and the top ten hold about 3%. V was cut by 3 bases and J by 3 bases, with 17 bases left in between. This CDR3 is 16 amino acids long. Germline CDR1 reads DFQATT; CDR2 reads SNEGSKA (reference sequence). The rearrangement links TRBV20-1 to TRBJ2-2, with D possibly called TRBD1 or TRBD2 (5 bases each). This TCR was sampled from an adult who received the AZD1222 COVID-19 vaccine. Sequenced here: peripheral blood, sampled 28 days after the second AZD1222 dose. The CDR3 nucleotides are TGCAGTGCTAGTAAGCAGGGAGCCTTTGACACCGGGGAGCTGTTTTTT. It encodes CSASKQGAFDTGELFF.